One and the same sample provided the 10 T cell receptor beta chains below, sequenced in a study of T cell responses to AZD1222 COVID-19 vaccine. Profiled with immunoSEQ multiplex PCR; TCRdb holds only in-frame clones, not every one. The sample holds 93,000 or so clones, roughly 87% seen once. The sequencing here drew on peripheral blood, taken on day 0 of AZD1222 vaccination. The origin of the receptors is an adult in good health.

The rearrangement joins TRBV2 to TRBJ1-1; no definite D call. The CDR3 loop spans 13 amino acids. Deletions cut 6 bases from V and 2 bases from J, with 10 bases between. Germline CDR1 and CDR2: SNHLY and FYNNEI. CDR3 in amino acids: CASSGGENTEAFF. In DNA, the CDR3 is TGTGCCAGCAGCGGTGGGGAAAACACTGAAGCTTTCTTT.

The V call is TRBV21-1, the J call TRBJ2-5; the table's D call, TRBD1, has no DNA check behind it. TRBV21-1 is tagged as a pseudogene. The CDR3 covers 15 residues. The CDR3 is CASSFRQGYQETQYF. The CDR3 DNA follows: TGTGCCAGCAGCTTCCGACAGGGATACCAAGAGACCCAGTACTTC.

The rearrangement links TRBV12-3 or TRBV12-4 to TRBJ2-7; D perhaps matches TRBD2 (5 bases). Trimming removed 7 bases at V and 2 bases at J, with 12 bases between. This CDR3 contains 13 residues. CDR3 residues: CASKEDGPYEQYF. CDR3 bases: TGTGCCAGCAAGGAGGACGGACCCTACGAGCAGTACTTC.

The chain carries TRBV6-2 or TRBV6-3 and TRBJ1-5, with a weak D call TRBD1 (5 bases). Trimming cost V 4 bases and J 9 bases, with 16 bases left between them. Germline assignment: CDR1 MNHEY and CDR2 SVGEGT. This CDR3 has 14 residues. CDR3 loop: CASSSSAGGLPQHF. The CDR3, as DNA: TGTGCCAGCAGTTCCAGTGCCGGGGGGTTGCCCCAGCATTTT.

V usage is TRBV7-9 and J usage is TRBJ2-3; D ambiguous. Germline values: CDR1 SEHNR, CDR2 FQNEAQ (reference sequence). Trimming cost V 0 bases and J 0 bases, with 4 bases left between them. The CDR3 has 14 amino acids. The CDR3 sequence is CASSLAASTDTQYF. CDR3 DNA: TGTGCCAGCAGCTTAGCAGCTAGCACAGATACGCAGTATTTT.

This clone has a single count. The chain couples TRBV7-8 to TRBJ1-2, with D maybe TRBD1 (5 bases). V was clipped by 2 bases and J by 2 bases, with 9 bases between them. From germline, CDR1 is SGHVS and CDR2 FQNEAQ. This CDR3 contains 14 residues. The CDR3 sequence is CASSLSRDNYGYTF. The CDR3 DNA follows: TGTGCCAGCAGCTTAAGCCGGGACAACTATGGCTACACCTTC.

The chain employs TRBV5-8 and TRBJ2-4; TRBD2 matches at 9 bases. Germline V gene sequence: CDR1 SGHTS, CDR2 YDEGEE. V lost 4 bases to trimming and J lost 0 bases; unmatched junction nucleotides: 2. The CDR3 loop spans 15 amino acids. The CDR3 DNA is TGTGCCAGCAGCCGACTAGCGGTAGCCAAAAACATTCAGTACTTC. It is translated as CASSRLAVAKNIQYF.

CDR3 amino acids: CASKDPNGKLALHF. The CDR3 nucleotides read TGTGCCAGCAAAGACCCTAATGGGAAATTAGCCCTCCACTTT. The chain is built from TRBV6-5 and TRBJ1-6; D is unclear. CDR1 and CDR2 (germline): MNHEY, SVGAGI. The CDR3 runs 14 residues. The V end was cut by 7 bases, the J end by 14 bases, with 21 bases between.

The chain couples TRBV5-6 to TRBJ2-2, with TRBD1 matching 9 bases. Germline CDR1 reads SGHDT; CDR2 reads YYEEEE. The CDR3 spans 16 residues. V trimming: 0 bases; J trimming: 4 bases; junction bases outside the gene matches: 4. CDR3 residues: CASSLAQGARTGELFF. For the CDR3, the DNA is TGTGCCAGCAGCTTGGCACAGGGGGCGCGCACCGGGGAGCTGTTTTTT.

J is TRBJ1-2 and V is TRBV19; D is unresolved. This CDR3 spans 15 amino acids. V shed 4 bases and J shed 1 base, with 13 bases lying between them. Per the germline V gene, CDR1 is LNHDA and CDR2 is SQIVND (reference sequence). CDR3 nucleotides: TGTGCCAGTAGTAGCCAAGGAGAAGGTAACTATGGCTACACCTTC. Its protein product is CASSSQGEGNYGYTF.